This T cell receptor beta chain emerged from a study of blood T cell repertoires in COVID-19. The wider study: PBMCs, B-cell-depleted T cells, or T cells provided the cDNA or gDNA that made up the material.

The authors' processing: Reference gene primer amplification in the assay estimated nucleated cell counts. Assay: immunoSEQ multiplex PCR; the TCRdb copy retains only in-frame clones and omits some. The DNA gave D and trimming, while V, J and clone size come from that table. The sample consists of under 150,000 clones, over 70% of them appearing once. This CDR3 is built from 14 residues. The ends were cut back, 1 base at V and 6 bases at J, with 10 bases in the middle. Germline assignment: CDR1 MGHDK and CDR2 SYGVNS. The receptor was isolated from a man aged 50 to 60 with acute or convalescent COVID-19. The rearrangement uses TRBV25-1 and TRBJ1-5, with a weak D call TRBD1 (6 bases). The sequencing sample was made of peripheral blood. The chain's CDR3 is CASSESGEGQPQHF. DNA for the CDR3: TGTGCCAGCAGTGAATCAGGGGAGGGTCAGCCCCAGCATTTT.